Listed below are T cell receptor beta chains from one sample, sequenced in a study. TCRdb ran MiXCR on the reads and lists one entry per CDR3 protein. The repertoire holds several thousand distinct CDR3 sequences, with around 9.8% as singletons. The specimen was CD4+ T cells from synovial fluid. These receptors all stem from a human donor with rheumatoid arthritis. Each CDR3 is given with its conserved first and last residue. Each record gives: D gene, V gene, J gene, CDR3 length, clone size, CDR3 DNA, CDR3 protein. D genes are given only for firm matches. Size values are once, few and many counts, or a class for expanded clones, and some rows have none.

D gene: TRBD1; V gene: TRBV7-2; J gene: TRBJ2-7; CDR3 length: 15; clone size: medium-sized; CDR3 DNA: TGTGCCAGCAGCTTGACAGGGGAGAATCACTACGAGCAGTACTTC; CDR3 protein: CASSLTGENHYEQYF
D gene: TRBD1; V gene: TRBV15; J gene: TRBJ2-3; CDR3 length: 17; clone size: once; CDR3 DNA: TGTGCCACCAGCAGAGAAGGGACAGGGGGGGCTGGGGATACGCAGTATTTT; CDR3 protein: CATSREGTGGAGDTQYF
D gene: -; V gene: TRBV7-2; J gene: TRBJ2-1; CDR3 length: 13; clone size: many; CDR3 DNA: TGTGCCAGCAGTTGGGGACCCCTCAATGAGCAGTTCTTC; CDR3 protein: CASSWGPLNEQFF
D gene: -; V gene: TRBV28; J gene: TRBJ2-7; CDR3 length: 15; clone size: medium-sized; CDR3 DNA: TGTGCCAGCACCGGAACCGGGACTGAAGGATACGAGCAGTACTTC; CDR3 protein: CASTGTGTEGYEQYF
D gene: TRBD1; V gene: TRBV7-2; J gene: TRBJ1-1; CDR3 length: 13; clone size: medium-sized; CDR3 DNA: TGTGCCAGCAGCAGAACTGTACAGGGGAAGTTACCTTTT; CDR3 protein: CASSRTVQGKLPF
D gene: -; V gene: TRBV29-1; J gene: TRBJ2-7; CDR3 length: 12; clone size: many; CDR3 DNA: TGCAGCTTCCGACAGGGAGGCTACGAGCAGTACTTC; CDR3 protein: CSFRQGGYEQYF
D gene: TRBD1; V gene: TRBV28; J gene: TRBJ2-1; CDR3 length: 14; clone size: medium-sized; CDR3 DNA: TGTGCCAGCAGTTTAGGTGGACAGGGTAATGAGCAGTTCTTC; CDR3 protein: CASSLGGQGNEQFF
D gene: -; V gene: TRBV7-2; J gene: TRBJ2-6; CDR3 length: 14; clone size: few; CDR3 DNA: TGTGCCAGCAGCTTAGCGTCCGGGGCCAACGTCCTGACTTTC; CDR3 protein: CASSLASGANVLTF
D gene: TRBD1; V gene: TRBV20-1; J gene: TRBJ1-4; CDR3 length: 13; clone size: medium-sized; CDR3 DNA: TGCAGTGCTAGGGACAGGGATGGTGAAAAACTGTTTTTT; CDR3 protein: CSARDRDGEKLFF
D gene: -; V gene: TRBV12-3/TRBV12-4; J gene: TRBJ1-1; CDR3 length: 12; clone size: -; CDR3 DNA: TGTGCCAGCAGTCCAAAGAACACTGAAGCTTTCTTT; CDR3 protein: CASSPKNTEAFF
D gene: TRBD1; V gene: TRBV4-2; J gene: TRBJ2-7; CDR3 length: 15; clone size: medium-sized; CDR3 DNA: TGTGCCAGCAGCCAAGGGTCCGGACAGGGCTACGAGCAGTACTTC; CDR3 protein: CASSQGSGQGYEQYF
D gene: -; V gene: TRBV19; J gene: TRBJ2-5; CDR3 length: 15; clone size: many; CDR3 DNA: TGTGCCAGTAGTATGGGGCCAGCTAACCAAGAGACCCAGTACTTC; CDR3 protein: CASSMGPANQETQYF
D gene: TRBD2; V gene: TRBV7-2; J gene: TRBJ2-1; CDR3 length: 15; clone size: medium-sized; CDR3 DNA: TGTGCCAGCAGCTTCGGAAGCGGGATGATCAATGAGCAGTTCTTC; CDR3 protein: CASSFGSGMINEQFF
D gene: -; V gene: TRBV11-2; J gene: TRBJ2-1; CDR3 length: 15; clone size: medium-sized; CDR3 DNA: TGTGCCAGCAGCTTAAATCCTCGCTCCTACAATGAGCAGTTCTTC; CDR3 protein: CASSLNPRSYNEQFF
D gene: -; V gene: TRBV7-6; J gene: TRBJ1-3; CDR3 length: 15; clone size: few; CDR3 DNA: TGTGCCAGCAGCTTAGGCGGTGACTCTGGAAACACCATATATTTT; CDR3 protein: CASSLGGDSGNTIYF
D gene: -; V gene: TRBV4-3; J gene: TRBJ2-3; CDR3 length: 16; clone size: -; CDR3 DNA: TGCGCCAGCAGCCAAGGCGGGTCGGGCCAGGCAGATACGCAGTATTTT; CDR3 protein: CASSQGGSGQADTQYF
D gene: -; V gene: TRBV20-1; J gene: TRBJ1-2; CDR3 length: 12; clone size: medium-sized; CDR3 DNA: TGCAGTGCTGGGGGGCAGTTCTATGGCTACACCTTC; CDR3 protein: CSAGGQFYGYTF
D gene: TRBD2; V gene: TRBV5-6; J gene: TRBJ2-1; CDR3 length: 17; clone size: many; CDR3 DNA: TGTGCCAGCAGCTCCCCGCCCGGGACTAGCGGATACAATGAGCAGTTCTTC; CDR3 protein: CASSSPPGTSGYNEQFF
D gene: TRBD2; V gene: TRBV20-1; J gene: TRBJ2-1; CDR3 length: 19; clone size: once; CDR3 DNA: TGCAGTGCTCTCCTATCCGGGACTAGCGGGAGAGGGGCCCCAAATGAGCAGTTCTTC; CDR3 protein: CSALLSGTSGRGAPNEQFF
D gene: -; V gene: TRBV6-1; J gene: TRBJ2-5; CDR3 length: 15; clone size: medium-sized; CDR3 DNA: TGTGCCAGCAGTCGTGGGCCGCTTTACCAAGAGACCCAGTACTTC; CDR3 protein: CASSRGPLYQETQYF
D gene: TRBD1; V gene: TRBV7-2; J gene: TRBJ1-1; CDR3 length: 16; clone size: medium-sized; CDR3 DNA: TGTGCCAGCAGCACCGGGACAGGCAACATGAACACTGAAGCTTTCTTT; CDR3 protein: CASSTGTGNMNTEAFF
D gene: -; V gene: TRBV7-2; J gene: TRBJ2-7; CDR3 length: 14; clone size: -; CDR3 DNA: TGTGCCAGCAGCTTAGATCAGGGTGCCTACGAGCAGTACTTC; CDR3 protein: CASSLDQGAYEQYF
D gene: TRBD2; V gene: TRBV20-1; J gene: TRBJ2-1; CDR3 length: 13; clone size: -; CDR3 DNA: TGCAGTGCTCCCCCTCAGCGGGGCTGGGAGCAGTTCTTC; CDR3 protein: CSAPPQRGWEQFF
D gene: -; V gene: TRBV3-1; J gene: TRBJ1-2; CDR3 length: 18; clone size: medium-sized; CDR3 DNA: TGTGCCAGCAGCCAAGACCGGAGGCGGGGCAGGGCCTTGTATGGCTACACCTTC; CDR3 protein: CASSQDRRRGRALYGYTF
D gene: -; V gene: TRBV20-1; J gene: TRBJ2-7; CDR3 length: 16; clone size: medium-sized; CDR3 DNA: TGCAGTGCTAGAGTGTGGGACCCCCGCCCGAAGTACGAGCAGTACTTC; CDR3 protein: CSARVWDPRPKYEQYF
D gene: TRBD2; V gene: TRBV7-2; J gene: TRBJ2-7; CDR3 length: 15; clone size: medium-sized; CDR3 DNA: TGTGCCAGCAGCGAGCTAGCGGGGCCCTCCTACGAGCAGTACTTC; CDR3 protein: CASSELAGPSYEQYF
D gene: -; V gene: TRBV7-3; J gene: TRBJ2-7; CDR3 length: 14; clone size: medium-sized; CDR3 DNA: TGTGCCAGCAGCTTAAGTCCGGGGGCGGAAGAGCAGTACTTC; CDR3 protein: CASSLSPGAEEQYF
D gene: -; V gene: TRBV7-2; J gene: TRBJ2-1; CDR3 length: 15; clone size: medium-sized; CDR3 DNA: TGTGCCAGCAGCTTATCGGGGGCGTCCTACAATGAGCAGTTCTTC; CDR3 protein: CASSLSGASYNEQFF
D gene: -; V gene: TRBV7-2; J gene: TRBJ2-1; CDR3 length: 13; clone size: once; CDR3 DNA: TGTGCCAGCAGCCAGGGTAATAACAATGAGCAGTTCTTC; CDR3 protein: CASSQGNNNEQFF
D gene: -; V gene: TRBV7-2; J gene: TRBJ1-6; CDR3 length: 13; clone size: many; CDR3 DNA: TGTGCCAGCAGCTTAGGGGGTCGGTCACCCCTCCACTTT; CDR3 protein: CASSLGGRSPLHF
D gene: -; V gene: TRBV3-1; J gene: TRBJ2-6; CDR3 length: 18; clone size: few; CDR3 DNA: TGTGCCAGCAGCCCGCTACAGGGACCGTACTCTGGGGCCAACGTCCTGACTTTC; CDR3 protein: CASSPLQGPYSGANVLTF
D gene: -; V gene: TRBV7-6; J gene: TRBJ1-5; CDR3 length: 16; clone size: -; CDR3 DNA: TGTGCCAGCAGCCCCGCAGGGCCTAGAGGGGGTCAGCCCCAGCATTTT; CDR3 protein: CASSPAGPRGGQPQHF
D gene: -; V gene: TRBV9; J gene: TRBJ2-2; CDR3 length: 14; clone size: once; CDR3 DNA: TGTGCCAGCAGCGTAGCCTCGAACACCGGGGAGCTGTTTTTT; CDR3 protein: CASSVASNTGELFF
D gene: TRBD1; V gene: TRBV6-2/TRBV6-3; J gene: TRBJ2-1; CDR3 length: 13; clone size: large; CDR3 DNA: TGTGCCAGCGGGACAGGGGCCTACAATGAGCAGTTCTTC; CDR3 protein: CASGTGAYNEQFF
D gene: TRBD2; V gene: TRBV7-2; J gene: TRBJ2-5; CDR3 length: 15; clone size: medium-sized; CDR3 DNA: TGTGCCAGCAGCTTACAGGCGGGAGGGTGGGAGACCCAGTACTTC; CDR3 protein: CASSLQAGGWETQYF
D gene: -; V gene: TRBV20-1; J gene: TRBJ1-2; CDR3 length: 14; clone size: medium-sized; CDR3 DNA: TGCAGTGCTAGGGCCGGGTGGGGGGCCTATGGCTACACCTTC; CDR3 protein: CSARAGWGAYGYTF
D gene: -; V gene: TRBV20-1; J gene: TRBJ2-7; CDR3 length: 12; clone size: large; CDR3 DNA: TGCAGTGCGTTCGGAGGGACCTACGAGCAGTACTTC; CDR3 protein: CSAFGGTYEQYF
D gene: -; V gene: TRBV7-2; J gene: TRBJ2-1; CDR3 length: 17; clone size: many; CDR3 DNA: TGTGCCAGCAGCTTGGTCGGTGGCGGCAGCTCCTACAATGAGCAGTTCTTC; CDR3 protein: CASSLVGGGSSYNEQFF
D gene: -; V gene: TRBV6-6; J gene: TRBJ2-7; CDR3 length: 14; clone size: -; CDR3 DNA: TGTGCCAGCAGTTACGACGGTTTAGACTACGAGCAGTACTTC; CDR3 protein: CASSYDGLDYEQYF
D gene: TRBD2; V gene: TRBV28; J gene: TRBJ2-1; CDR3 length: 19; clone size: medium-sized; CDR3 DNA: TGTGCCAGCAGTTTTTTTGGGACTAGCGGGATAAACTCCTACAATGAGCAGTTCTTC; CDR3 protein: CASSFFGTSGINSYNEQFF
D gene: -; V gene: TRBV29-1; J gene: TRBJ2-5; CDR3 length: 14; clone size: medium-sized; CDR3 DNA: TGCAGCGTCTTAGAGGCTCCAGTCCAAGAGACCCAGTACTTC; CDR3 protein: CSVLEAPVQETQYF
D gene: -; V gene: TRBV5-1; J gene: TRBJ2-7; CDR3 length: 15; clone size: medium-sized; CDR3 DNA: TGCGCCAGCAGCCTGGGTGGGACCCGGACCTACGAGCAGTACTTC; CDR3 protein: CASSLGGTRTYEQYF
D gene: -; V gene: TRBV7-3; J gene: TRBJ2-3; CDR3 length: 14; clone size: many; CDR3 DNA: TGTGCCAGCAGCTTAATGCCAGGGCCCGATACGCAGTATTTT; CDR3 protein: CASSLMPGPDTQYF
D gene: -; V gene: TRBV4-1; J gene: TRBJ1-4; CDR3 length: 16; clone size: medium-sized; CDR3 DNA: TGCGCCAGCAGCCTGTCCGAGGGGAGACTTAATGAAAAACTGTTTTTT; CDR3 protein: CASSLSEGRLNEKLFF
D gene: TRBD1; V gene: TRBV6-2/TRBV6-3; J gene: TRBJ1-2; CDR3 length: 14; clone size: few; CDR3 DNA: TGTGCCAGCAGTCGGACAGGGGGCAACTATGGCTACACCTTC; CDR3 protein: CASSRTGGNYGYTF
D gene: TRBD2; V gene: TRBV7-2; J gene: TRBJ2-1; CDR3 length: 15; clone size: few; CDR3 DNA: TGTGCCAGCAGCTTATCTAGCGGGAGCCACAATGAGCAGTTCTTC; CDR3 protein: CASSLSSGSHNEQFF
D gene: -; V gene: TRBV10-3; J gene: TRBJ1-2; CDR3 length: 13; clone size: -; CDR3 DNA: TGTGCCTATAAACGAGGGGAGCACTATGGCCACACCTTC; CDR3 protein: CAYKRGEHYGHTF
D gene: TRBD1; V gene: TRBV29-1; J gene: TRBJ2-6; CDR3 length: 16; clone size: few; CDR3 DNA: TGCAGCGTTGAGAGCCAGGGGGCGCTTGGGGCCAACGTCCTGACTTTC; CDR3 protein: CSVESQGALGANVLTF
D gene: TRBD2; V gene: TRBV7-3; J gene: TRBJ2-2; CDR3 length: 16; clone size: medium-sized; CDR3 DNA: TGTGCCAGCAGCGCAACCGGGACTAGCGGCACCGGGGAGCTGTTTTTT; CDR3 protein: CASSATGTSGTGELFF
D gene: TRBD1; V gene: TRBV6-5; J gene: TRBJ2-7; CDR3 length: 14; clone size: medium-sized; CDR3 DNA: TGTGCCAGCAGTCCCGGGACAGGGGAAGACGAGCAGTACTTC; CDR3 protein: CASSPGTGEDEQYF
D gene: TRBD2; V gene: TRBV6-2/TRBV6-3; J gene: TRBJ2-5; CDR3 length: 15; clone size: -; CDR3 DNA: TGTGCCAGCAGTCCCTCTAGCGGGAGAGGGGAGACCCAGTACTTC; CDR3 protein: CASSPSSGRGETQYF
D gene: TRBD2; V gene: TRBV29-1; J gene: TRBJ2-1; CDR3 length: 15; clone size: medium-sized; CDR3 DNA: TGCAGCTCTCGGACTAGCGGAATCTCCTACAATGAGCAGTTCTTC; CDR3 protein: CSSRTSGISYNEQFF
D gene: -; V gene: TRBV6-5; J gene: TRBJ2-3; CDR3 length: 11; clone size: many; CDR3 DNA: TGTGCCAGCAGTTACACGGGTACGCAGTATTTT; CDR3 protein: CASSYTGTQYF
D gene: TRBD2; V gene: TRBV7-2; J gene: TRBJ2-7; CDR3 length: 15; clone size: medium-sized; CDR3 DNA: TGTGCCAGCAGCTCAAGCGGGGGCAGCTCCTACGAGCAGTACTTC; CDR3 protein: CASSSSGGSSYEQYF
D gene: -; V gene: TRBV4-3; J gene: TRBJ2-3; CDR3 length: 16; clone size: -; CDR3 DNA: TGCGCCAGCAGCCAAGATTGGCGGGGTAACACAGATACGCAGTATTTT; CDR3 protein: CASSQDWRGNTDTQYF